This TCR beta chain is drawn from a study of T cell responses to AZD1222 COVID-19 vaccine. The table came from immunoSEQ multiplex PCR; TCRdb's copy has only in-frame clones and leaves some out. This sample has about 77,000 clones, with roughly 90% found just once. Points on this clone: Its antigen remains unidentified.

General study results and limits: Recipients of AZD1222 seropositive at baseline numbered only five or six.

The source of this sequence is an adult who received the AZD1222 COVID-19 vaccine. This material consisted of peripheral blood, taken 28 days after the second AZD1222 dose.

The CDR3 DNA is TGCGCCAGCAGCTCGCAATATCTGGGGAATTCACCCCTCCACTTT. Translation: CASSSQYLGNSPLHF. J is TRBJ1-6 and V is TRBV5-1; D gene ambiguous. This CDR3 comprises 15 residues. V lost 3 bases, J lost 7 bases, and 14 bases lay in between. Looked up from germline, CDR1 is SGHRS and CDR2 is YFSETQ.